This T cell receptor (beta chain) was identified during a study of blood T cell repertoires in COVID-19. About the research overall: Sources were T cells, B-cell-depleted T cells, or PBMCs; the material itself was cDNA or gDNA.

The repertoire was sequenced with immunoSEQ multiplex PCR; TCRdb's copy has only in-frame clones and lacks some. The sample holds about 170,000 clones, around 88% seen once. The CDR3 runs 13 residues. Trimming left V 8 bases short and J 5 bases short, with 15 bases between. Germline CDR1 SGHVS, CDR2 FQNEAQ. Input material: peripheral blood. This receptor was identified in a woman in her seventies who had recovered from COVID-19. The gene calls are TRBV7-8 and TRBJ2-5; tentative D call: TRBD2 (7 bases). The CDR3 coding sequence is TGTGCCAGCGCCGGGGGGCTTGGGGAGACCCAGTACTTC. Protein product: CASAGGLGETQYF.